This is a list of T cell receptor beta chains from one sample in a study of Tregs in tolerant kidney transplant recipients. TCRdb keeps only in-frame clones here, not all; method: immunoSEQ multiplex PCR. There are tens of thousands of clones in the sample; approximately 93% occur only once, and 0.46% lies in the top ten. The material was CD4+ T cells from blood, obtained before the transplant. These receptors were taken from a human donor who received a combined kidney and bone marrow transplant. The CDR3 runs from the conserved cysteine through the conserved F or W. A D gene is named only where the DNA matches it firmly. Size is stated for part of the rows, as once, few or many counts, or as a class when the clone is expanded.

TRBV4-1	NA	NA	TRBJ2-7	14	TGCGCCAGCAGCCGGACTCGGGTAGCCTACGAGCAGTACTTC	CASSRTRVAYEQYF
TRBV7-8	NA	NA	TRBJ2-7	14	TGTGCCAGCAGCAAAAACAGGGCGGCCTACGAGCAGTACTTC	CASSKNRAAYEQYF
TRBV19	NA	NA	TRBJ2-3	15	TGTGCCAGTAGTATGAGAGGGCCGGCGGGAGATACGCAGTATTTT	CASSMRGPAGDTQYF
TRBV5-1	NA	NA	TRBJ2-7	14	TGCGCCAGCAGCTTGGACAGGATCTACTACGAGCAGTACTTC	CASSLDRIYYEQYF
TRBV27	NA	NA	TRBJ2-5	14	TGTGCCAGCAGTTCTCCCCGCGCCCAAGAGACCCAGTACTTC	CASSSPRAQETQYF
TRBV4-1	TRBD2	NA	TRBJ2-5	17	TGCGCCAGCAGCCCAGGGACTAGAGGGTCCACACAAGAGACCCAGTACTTC	CASSPGTRGSTQETQYF
TRBV7-9	NA	once	TRBJ2-1	15	TGTGCCAGCACCTCTGATACGGGAGCTTACAATGAGCAGTTCTTC	CASTSDTGAYNEQFF
TRBV2	NA	NA	TRBJ1-1	13	TGTGCCTCCGAGAAGGGGGTAGGCACTGAAGCTTTCTTT	CASEKGVGTEAFF
TRBV4-2	NA	NA	TRBJ2-7	13	TGTGCCAGCAGCCAAGATTTCCTGACAGGGCAGTACTTC	CASSQDFLTGQYF
TRBV18	TRBD1	NA	TRBJ1-6	15	TGTGCCAGCTCACTTTCCGGGACAGGGAGTTCACCCCTCCACTTT	CASSLSGTGSSPLHF
TRBV7-2	TRBD1	NA	TRBJ2-7	15	TGTGCCAGCAGCTTCATCGGGACAGGGCCCTACGAGCAGTACTTC	CASSFIGTGPYEQYF
TRBV7-9	NA	NA	TRBJ1-2	14	TGTGCCAGCAGCTTAGGCGGGGGTGACTATGGCTACACCTTC	CASSLGGGDYGYTF
TRBV7-2	TRBD2	NA	TRBJ2-3	17	TGTGCCAGCAGCCTCACCGTTCTAGCGGGGGGAACAGATACGCAGTATTTT	CASSLTVLAGGTDTQYF
TRBV2	NA	NA	TRBJ1-1	13	TGTGCCAGCAGTGAAGCGCGGGGGACTTCGGCTTTCTTT	CASSEARGTSAFF
TRBV6-4	NA	NA	TRBJ1-6	15	TGTGCCAGCCCCATCCGGGGAGTCCATAATTCCCCCCTCCACTTT	CASPIRGVHNSPLHF
TRBV2	NA	NA	TRBJ2-2	16	TGTGCCAGCAGTGATCGATCAACAGGGAACACCGGGGAGCTGTTTTTT	CASSDRSTGNTGELFF
TRBV9	TRBD2	NA	TRBJ2-1	15	TGTGCCAGCAGCGCCCTAGCGGGAGGGCGCAATGAGCAGTTCTTC	CASSALAGGRNEQFF
TRBV5-4	NA	few	TRBJ1-2	14	TGTGCCAGCAGCCGGACGCGACAGTCCCTTGGCTACACCTTC	CASSRTRQSLGYTF
TRBV29-1	NA	NA	TRBJ2-1	11	TGCAGCGTTGGGAGGGACAATGAGCAGTTCTTC	CSVGRDNEQFF
TRBV14	TRBD1	NA	TRBJ1-2	16	TGTGCCAGCACCCTCCCCGGGGACAGGGGCAACTATGGCTACACCTTC	CASTLPGDRGNYGYTF
TRBV27	NA	NA	TRBJ1-2	13	TGTGCCAGCAGCCCAAGATCAGGATATGGCTACACCTTC	CASSPRSGYGYTF
TRBV6-5	NA	NA	TRBJ2-1	14	TGTGCCAGCCACCCAAATAGAAACTACAATGAGCAGTTCTTC	CASHPNRNYNEQFF
TRBV4-3	TRBD2	NA	TRBJ2-7	15	TGCGCCAGCAGCCAAGATCTTCAGGGAGGGGACGAGCAGTACTTC	CASSQDLQGGDEQYF
TRBV10-3	TRBD1	NA	TRBJ2-5	14	TGTGCCATCGGAACAGGGGGCGCGGGAGAGACCCAGTACTTC	CAIGTGGAGETQYF
TRBV19	TRBD2	NA	TRBJ2-7	13	TGTGCCAGCCACCCGAGGACTAGCGGGAGACCGCACTTC	CASHPRTSGRPHF
TRBV2	NA	NA	TRBJ1-3	13	TGTGCCAGCAGCGCCTCGGGAGGAAACACCATATATTTT	CASSASGGNTIYF